Following are 28 T cell receptor beta chains from one sample sequenced in a study of cytomegalovirus exposure and HLA in healthy donors. It was with 60 Vbeta and 13 Jbeta primers that the PCR ran. Clones were read by immunoSEQ multiplex PCR, and TCRdb kept only the in-frame ones, dropping some. The sample records 150,000 to 200,000 clones, just under 80% being singletons. The sequenced sample consisted of PBMCs. These TCRs come from a man aged 18 to 29 in good health and CMV-seropositive.

V and J are TRBV5-6 and TRBJ2-7, with 7 bases aligning to TRBD1. This CDR3 contains 13 residues. The V and J ends lost 4 bases and 6 bases, in that order; junction bases with no gene match: 7. The germline V gene has CDR1 SGHDT and CDR2 YYEEEE. The CDR3: CASSPKTGTEQYF. In nucleotides, the CDR3 is TGTGCCAGCAGCCCCAAGACAGGGACCGAGCAGTACTTC.

This clone was recorded only once. The rearrangement links TRBV27 to TRBJ2-7; 7 positions agree with TRBD2. The CDR3 spans 17 residues. Germline CDR1 reads MNHEY; CDR2 reads SMNVEV (reference sequence). The J segment lost 1 base and the V segment lost 3 bases, leaving 12 bases of the junction unmatched. The CDR3 DNA reads TGTGCCAGCAGTTTGGTTTTGGGAGGGTCTCGATCCTACGAGCAGTACTTC. Translation: CASSLVLGGSRSYEQYF.

This clone showed up just once. The chain links TRBV4-2 to TRBJ2-1; 7 positions match TRBD1. After removal of 3 bases from V and 4 bases from J, the junction contained 6 bases not matched to a gene. From germline, CDR1 is LGHNA and CDR2 YNFKEQ. This CDR3 has 15 amino acids. The CDR3 nucleotides read TGTGCCAGCAGCCAGAGACAGGGATTGTACAATGAGCAGTTCTTC. Its translation: CASSQRQGLYNEQFF.

This chain joins TRBV4-3 and TRBJ1-1; D remains unclear. The CDR3 loop spans 13 amino acids. Trimming removed 0 bases at V and 1 base at J, with 3 bases between. CDR1 is LGHNA and CDR2 is YSLEER in the germline V gene. This CDR3 reads CASSQDRNTEAFF. The CDR3 coding sequence is TGCGCCAGCAGCCAAGACAGGAACACTGAAGCTTTCTTT.

The rearrangement links TRBV4-1 to TRBJ2-1; 15 bases fit TRBD2. V was pared by 3 bases and J by 9 bases, with 3 bases of the junction left unmatched. This CDR3 has 15 amino acids. Germline V gene sequence: CDR1 MGHRA, CDR2 YSYEKL. In DNA, the CDR3 is TGCGCCAGCAGCCAGGGACTAGCGGGAGGAGGTGAGCAGTTCTTC. This translates into CASSQGLAGGGEQFF.

Regarding this clone: This CDR3 is also generated by other DNA sequences in the sample. The chain has TRBV27 and TRBJ2-7; possibly TRBD2 for D (6 bases). The CDR3 is 14 residues long. Germline values: CDR1 MNHEY, CDR2 SMNVEV (reference sequence). V was pared by 3 bases and J by 3 bases, with 12 bases between. CDR3 sequence reads: CASSFGGAVYEQYF. As DNA, the CDR3 is TGTGCCAGCAGTTTCGGGGGAGCGGTCTACGAGCAGTACTTC.

The rearrangement joins TRBV6-1 to TRBJ2-1; D not certain. Per the germline V gene, CDR1 is MNHNS and CDR2 is SASEGT. The CDR3 spans 11 residues. Between the trimmed V and J ends, which lost 6 bases and 9 bases, there was a span of 9 bases. CDR3: CASRVAGEQFF. The DNA of the CDR3 is TGTGCCAGCAGGGTAGCCGGTGAGCAGTTCTTC.

The chain links TRBV14 to TRBJ2-7; 9 bases match TRBD2. The CDR3 covers 14 residues. The ends lost 4 bases at V and 0 bases at J; junction bases unmatched: 1. CDR1 and CDR2 (germline): SGHDN, FVKESK. The CDR3 nucleotides read TGTGCCAGCAGCCGGACTAGCGTCTCCTACGAGCAGTACTTC. Protein: CASSRTSVSYEQYF. Supplemented by reference TRBV14 and TRBJ2-7, the full variable domain reads EAGVTQFPSHSVIEKGQTVTLRCDPISGHDNLYWYRRVMGKEIKFLLHFVKESKQDESGMPNNRFLAERTGGTYSTLKVQPAELEDSGVYFCASSRTSVSYEQYFGPGTRLTVT.

This chain uses TRBV19 with TRBJ1-1, with a possible D match to TRBD1 (6 bases). The CDR3 length is 12 residues. From germline, CDR1 is LNHDA and CDR2 SQIVND (reference sequence). V lost 5 bases and J 8 bases, leaving 12 bases between the germline ends. CDR3 DNA sequence: TGTGCCAGTAGTGTCAACAGGGCCGAAGCTTTCTTT. Encoded protein: CASSVNRAEAFF.

The chain combines TRBV28 with TRBJ2-4; D possibly corresponds to TRBD2 (6 bases). The CDR3 length is 14 residues. The V end lost 3 bases, the J end lost 6 bases, and 12 bases lay between the germline ends. The V gene's germline CDR1 is MDHEN and CDR2 SYDVKM. The CDR3 loop reads CASSFGGFGNIQYF. In DNA form, the CDR3 reads TGTGCCAGCAGTTTCGGGGGTTTCGGAAACATTCAGTACTTC.

The genes are TRBV5-6 and TRBJ2-7; 7 positions agree with TRBD2. Germline loops: CDR1 SGHDT, CDR2 YYEEEE. The V gene end was trimmed by 5 bases and the J gene end by 6 bases; junction bases not matched to a gene: 2. The CDR3 runs 11 residues. CDR3 nucleotides: TGTGCCAGCAGAGGGAGGGGCGAGCAGTACTTC. This translates into CASRGRGEQYF.

The chain joins TRBV6-5 to TRBJ2-1; 8 bases agree with TRBD2. Germline CDR1 is MNHEY and CDR2 is SVGAGI. The CDR3 length is 15 residues. With 0 bases clipped from V and 4 bases from J, the junction kept 2 bases outside the gene matches. For the CDR3, the DNA is TGTGCCAGCAGTTACTCCACTAGCGGTTACAATGAGCAGTTCTTC. This codes for CASSYSTSGYNEQFF.

V is TRBV4-1 and J is TRBJ2-2, with D possibly matching TRBD2 (6 bases). The CDR3 totals 18 residues. V was clipped by 1 base and J by 0 bases, with 15 bases between them. Germline V gene sequence: CDR1 MGHRA, CDR2 YSYEKL. The CDR3 nucleotides read TGCGCCAGCAGCCAAGTCGCGGGATCTAGATCGAACACCGGGGAGCTGTTTTTT. Translating it yields CASSQVAGSRSNTGELFF.

V and J are TRBV7-7 and TRBJ2-5, with D maybe TRBD1 (6 bases). Germline CDR1 and CDR2: SSHAT and FNYEAQ (reference sequence). This CDR3 is 14 amino acids long. V lost 1 base to trimming and J lost 10 bases, with 16 bases between them. The CDR3 loop is CASSLEAKQGVQYF. The CDR3 DNA follows: TGTGCCAGCAGCTTAGAGGCAAAACAGGGAGTCCAGTACTTC.

Here the CDR3 reads CASSYEGLDTQYF. The CDR3 nucleotides read TGCGCCAGCAGTTACGAGGGCTTAGATACGCAGTATTTT. The chain couples TRBV4-3 to TRBJ2-3; the D gene is possibly TRBD2 (5 bases). The V end was cut by 6 bases, the J end by 5 bases, with 12 bases between. Germline lookup yields CDR1 LGHNA and CDR2 YSLEER. The CDR3 is 13 amino acids.

CDR3 sequence reads: CATSSPLPSGRIEDTQYF. The CDR3 DNA reads as TGTGCCACCAGCAGCCCTCTACCTAGCGGGAGGATCGAAGATACGCAGTATTTT. V gene TRBV15 combines with J gene TRBJ2-3; 11 nucleotides agree with TRBD2. V shed 3 bases, J shed 5 bases, and the junction held 13 bases outside the gene matches. Per germline, CDR1 LNHNV and CDR2 YYDKDF (reference sequence). CDR3 length: 18 residues.

The chain recombines TRBV21-1 with TRBJ2-2; the DNA was not compared with TRBD2, the D call given in the table. TRBV21-1 is classified as a pseudogene. This CDR3 region has 15 residues. CDR3 loop: CASAPAGLNTGELFF. In DNA form, the CDR3 reads TGTGCCAGCGCACCGGCGGGATTGAACACCGGGGAGCTGTTTTTT.

The genes are TRBV6-6 and TRBJ2-3, with 7 bases matching TRBD1. The V gene's germline CDR1 is MNHNY and CDR2 SVGAGI (reference sequence). The CDR3 extends over 15 amino acids. The V gene end was trimmed by 2 bases and the J gene end by 2 bases; junction bases not matched to a gene: 4. CDR3 amino acids: CASSYGQVSTDTQYF. The CDR3 DNA is TGTGCCAGCAGTTACGGACAGGTCTCCACAGATACGCAGTATTTT.

The chain links TRBV30 to TRBJ1-5; the D gene is possibly TRBD1 (6 bases). Germline V CDR1 and CDR2: GTSNPN, SVGIG (reference sequence). The CDR3 runs 15 residues. Trimming left V 0 bases short and J 6 bases short, with 15 bases between. The CDR3 here is CAWSVSRGEGQPQHF. In nucleotides, the CDR3 is TGTGCCTGGAGTGTAAGCAGGGGCGAAGGTCAGCCCCAGCATTTT. The full variable domain, its missing parts supplied by reference TRBV30 and TRBJ1-5, is SQTIHQWPATLVQPVGSPLSLECTVEGTSNPNLYWYRQAAGRGLQLLFYSVGIGQISSEVPQNLSASRPQDRQFILSSKKLLLSDSGFYLCAWSVSRGEGQPQHFGDGTRLSIL.

The chain recombines TRBV7-9 with TRBJ1-1, with 9 bases lining up with TRBD1. The germline V gene encodes CDR1 SEHNR and CDR2 FQNEAQ (reference sequence). The CDR3 extends over 14 amino acids. The J segment lost 7 bases and the V segment lost 4 bases, leaving 7 bases of the junction unmatched. CDR3 protein: CASSSPGQGGEAFF. The DNA of the CDR3 is TGTGCCAGCAGCTCACCGGGACAGGGAGGTGAAGCTTTCTTT.

The CDR3 bases are TGCGCCAGCAGTGGCGGGGTCGGCATGAACACTGAAGCTTTCTTT. Protein sequence: CASSGGVGMNTEAFF. The chain employs TRBV10-1 and TRBJ1-1; D gene uncertain. The CDR3 runs 15 residues. Germline CDR1 WNHNN, CDR2 SYGVQD (reference sequence). V was shortened by 4 bases and J by 0 bases, with 12 bases between the two germline ends.

J is TRBJ2-7 and V is TRBV5-4; D is possibly TRBD2 (5 bases). V was shortened by 0 bases and J by 3 bases, with 10 bases between the two germline ends. CDR1 SGHNT and CDR2 YYREEE come from the germline V gene (reference sequence). This CDR3 contains 14 residues. CDR3 nucleotide sequence: TGTGCCAGCAGCTTGGAAGGACTCATCTACGAGCAGTACTTC. Protein sequence: CASSLEGLIYEQYF.

V and J are TRBV4-1 and TRBJ2-3; the match to TRBD2 covers 12 bases. V was pared by 4 bases and J by 2 bases, with 4 bases of the junction left unmatched. This CDR3 contains 16 residues. CDR1 is MGHRA and CDR2 is YSYEKL in the germline V gene. CDR3 residues: CASSLRTSGITDTQYF. The CDR3 nucleotides are TGCGCCAGCAGCCTGCGGACTAGCGGGATCACAGATACGCAGTATTTT.

The chain couples TRBV7-2 to TRBJ1-2; no reliable D call. V gave up 8 bases and J gave up 0 bases, with 7 bases separating them. Germline lookup yields CDR1 SGHTA and CDR2 FQGNSA. This CDR3 has 12 amino acids. The CDR3 loop is CASGPANYGYTF. The CDR3 coding sequence is TGTGCCAGCGGCCCAGCTAACTATGGCTACACCTTC.

The J gene is TRBJ2-1, the V gene TRBV7-6; D is perhaps TRBD2 (6 bases). Germline assignment: CDR1 SGHVS and CDR2 FNYEAQ. Trimming cost V 5 bases and J 4 bases, with 12 bases left between them. CDR3 size: 14 residues. Here the CDR3 DNA reads TGTGCCAGCAGCCCCATTGGGGGGTACAATGAGCAGTTCTTC. This codes for CASSPIGGYNEQFF.

In its sample, this clone was seen a few times. The CDR3 end shows no conserved phenylalanine or tryptophan, and so a read error is likely. The V and J genes are TRBV6-1 and TRBJ1-6; tentatively, D is TRBD1 (6 bases). Per germline, CDR1 MNHNS and CDR2 SASEGT. The germline V and J ends were trimmed by 5 bases and 10 bases, with 12 bases remaining between them. The CDR3 runs to 13 residues. The CDR3 region has the DNA TGTGCCAGCAGTACAGGGTCCGTCTCACCCCTCCACCTT. It encodes CASSTGSVSPLHL.

The chain joins TRBV6-5 to TRBJ1-1; D is perhaps TRBD1 (5 bases). The CDR3 has 15 amino acids. Trimming shortened V by 5 bases and J by 1 base, and 14 bases separated the two germline ends. CDR1 is MNHEY, CDR2 SVGAGI, per germline. The CDR3 loop reads CASSHLTDQNTEAFF. DNA of the CDR3: TGTGCCAGCAGTCATTTGACAGACCAGAACACTGAAGCTTTCTTT.

The CDR3 loop reads CASRKGQTFTSYGYTF. CDR3 coding DNA: TGTGCCAGTAGGAAGGGACAGACCTTTACCAGCTATGGCTACACCTTC. J is TRBJ1-2 and V is TRBV19, with 7 nucleotides matching TRBD1. Per the germline V gene, CDR1 is LNHDA and CDR2 is SQIVND (reference sequence). The CDR3 runs to 16 residues. The trim removed 6 bases at V and 4 bases at J, leaving 14 bases unmatched.